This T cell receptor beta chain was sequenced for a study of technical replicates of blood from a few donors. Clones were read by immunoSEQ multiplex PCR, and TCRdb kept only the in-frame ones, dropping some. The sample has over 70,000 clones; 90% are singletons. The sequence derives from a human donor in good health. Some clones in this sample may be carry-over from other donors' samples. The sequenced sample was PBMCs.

The CDR3 coding sequence is TGTGCCAGCAGTTACCCCGGGGCGAACACCGGGGAGCTGTTTTTT. This gives the protein CASSYPGANTGELFF. V and J are TRBV6-5 and TRBJ2-2; TRBD2 might be the D (5 bases). Germline CDR1 MNHEY, CDR2 SVGAGI. The CDR3 is made up of 15 amino acids. The V end lost 2 bases, the J end lost 0 bases, and 7 bases lay between the germline ends.